A single TCR beta chain is shown here with its context. Its antigen is undetermined. The data were taken from a study of cytomegalovirus exposure and HLA in healthy donors. With 60 Vbeta and 13 Jbeta primers, the PCR was carried out. Some clones are missing from TCRdb's copy, which holds only in-frame ones; the method was immunoSEQ multiplex PCR. The sample contains 85,000 to 130,000 clones, 71% of which appear only once. Study-wide results and limits: Association with HLA alleles at 0.05 false discovery rate was found for 17,000 or so TCR beta sequences in a later analysis. Later analysis associated a missense DCLRE1C variant with TCR beta V- and J-gene trimming.

The germline V and J ends were trimmed by 6 bases and 5 bases, with 11 bases remaining between them. CDR1 and CDR2 from the germline V gene are SQVTM and ANQGSEA. CDR3 size: 11 residues. This chain connects TRBV29-1 to TRBJ2-7; D remains ambiguous. This clonotype was sampled from a female donor in good health and CMV-seronegative. Sequencing was carried out using PBMCs. CDR3 sequence (DNA): TGCAGCGTAGCCCCGGGTAACGAGCAGTACTTC. This gives the protein CSVAPGNEQYF.